Sequencing of this T cell receptor (beta chain) was carried out in a study of blood T cell repertoires in COVID-19. The overall study: The United States, Italy and Spain supplied acute and convalescent COVID-19 samples. T cells, B-cell-depleted T cells, or PBMCs supplied cDNA or gDNA.

Germline-derived CDR1 and CDR2 are SNHLY and FYNNEI. V shed 6 bases and J 0 bases; nucleotides not matched to a gene: 13. The CDR3 spans 19 residues. Original data processing: Amplification of reference gene primers provided the estimated nucleated cell counts. Sequenced by immunoSEQ multiplex PCR; TCRdb stores in-frame clones only, minus some. V and J calls and clone size follow that table, whereas D and trimming were derived from the DNA. The sample records 40,000 to 45,000 clones, less than 70% being singletons. The chain joins TRBV2 to TRBJ2-3, with 12 nucleotides matching TRBD2. This clonotype was obtained from an elderly man with acute or convalescent COVID-19. The sequenced material came from peripheral blood. CDR3 nucleotide sequence: TGTGCCAGCAGCCCCCTTCGAGGGCTAGCGGGAGGGAGCACAGATACGCAGTATTTT. Protein: CASSPLRGLAGGSTDTQYF.